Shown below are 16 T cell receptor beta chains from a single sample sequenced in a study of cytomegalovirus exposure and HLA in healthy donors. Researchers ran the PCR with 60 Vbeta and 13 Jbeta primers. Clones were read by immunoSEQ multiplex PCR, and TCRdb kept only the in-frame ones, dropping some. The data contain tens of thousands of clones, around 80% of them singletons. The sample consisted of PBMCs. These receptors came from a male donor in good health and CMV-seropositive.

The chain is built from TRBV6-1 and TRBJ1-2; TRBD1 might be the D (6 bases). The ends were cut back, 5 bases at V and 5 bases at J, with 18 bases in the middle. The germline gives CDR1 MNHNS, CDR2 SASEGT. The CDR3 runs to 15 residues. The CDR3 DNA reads TGTGCCAGCAGTTTACAGGGTGCGGTCCTATATGGCTACACCTTC. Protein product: CASSLQGAVLYGYTF.

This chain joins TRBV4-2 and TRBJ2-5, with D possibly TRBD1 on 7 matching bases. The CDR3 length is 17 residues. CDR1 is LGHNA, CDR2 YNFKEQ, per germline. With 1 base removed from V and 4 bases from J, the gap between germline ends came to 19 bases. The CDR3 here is CASSQVLRGGGSETQYF. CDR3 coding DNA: TGTGCCAGCAGCCAAGTGTTGCGCGGAGGGGGCTCAGAGACCCAGTACTTC.

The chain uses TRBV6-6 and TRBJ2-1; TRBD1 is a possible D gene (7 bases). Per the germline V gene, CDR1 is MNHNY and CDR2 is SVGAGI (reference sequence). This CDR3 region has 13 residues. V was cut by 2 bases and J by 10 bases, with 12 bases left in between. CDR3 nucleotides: TGTGCCAGCAGTTACGGGCAGGGGGGCGAGCAGTTCTTC. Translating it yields CASSYGQGGEQFF.

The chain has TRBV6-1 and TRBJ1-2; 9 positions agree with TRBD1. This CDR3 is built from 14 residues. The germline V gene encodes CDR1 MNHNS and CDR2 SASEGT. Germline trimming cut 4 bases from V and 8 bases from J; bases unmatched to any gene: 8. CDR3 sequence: CASSGGQGLWGYTF. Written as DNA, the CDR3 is TGTGCCAGCAGTGGCGGACAGGGGCTGTGGGGCTACACCTTC.

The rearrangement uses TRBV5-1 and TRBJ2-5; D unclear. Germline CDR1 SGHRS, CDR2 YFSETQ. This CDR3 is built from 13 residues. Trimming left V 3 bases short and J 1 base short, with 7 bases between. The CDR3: CASSSEPQETQYF. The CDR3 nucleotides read TGCGCCAGCAGCTCGGAGCCCCAAGAGACCCAGTACTTC.

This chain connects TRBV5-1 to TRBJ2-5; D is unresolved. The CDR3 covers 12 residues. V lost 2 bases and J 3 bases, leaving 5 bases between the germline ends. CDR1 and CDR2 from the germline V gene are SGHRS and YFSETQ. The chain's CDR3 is CASSFSKETQYF. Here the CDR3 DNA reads TGCGCCAGCAGCTTTAGCAAAGAGACCCAGTACTTC.

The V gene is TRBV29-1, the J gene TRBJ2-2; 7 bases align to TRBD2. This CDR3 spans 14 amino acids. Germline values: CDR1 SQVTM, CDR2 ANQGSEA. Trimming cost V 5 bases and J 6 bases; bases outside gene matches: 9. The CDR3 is CSVRLAVKAGELFF. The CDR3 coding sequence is TGCAGCGTTCGCCTAGCGGTTAAGGCCGGGGAGCTGTTTTTT.

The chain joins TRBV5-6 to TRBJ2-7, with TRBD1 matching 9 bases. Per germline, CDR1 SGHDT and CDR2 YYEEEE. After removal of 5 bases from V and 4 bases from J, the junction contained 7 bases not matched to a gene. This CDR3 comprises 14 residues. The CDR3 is CASSSGTGNYEQYF. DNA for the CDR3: TGTGCCAGCAGTTCCGGGACAGGGAATTACGAGCAGTACTTC.

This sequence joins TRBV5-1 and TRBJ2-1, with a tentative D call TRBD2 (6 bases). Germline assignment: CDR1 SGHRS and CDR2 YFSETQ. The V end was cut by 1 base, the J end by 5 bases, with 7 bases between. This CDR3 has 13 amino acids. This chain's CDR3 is CASSLTSNNEQFF. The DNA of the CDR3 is TGCGCCAGCAGCTTGACTAGCAACAATGAGCAGTTCTTC.

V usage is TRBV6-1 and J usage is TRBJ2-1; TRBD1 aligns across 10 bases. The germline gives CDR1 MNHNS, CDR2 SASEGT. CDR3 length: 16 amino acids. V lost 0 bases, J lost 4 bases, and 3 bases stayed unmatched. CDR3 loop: CASSEAPGQGYNEQFF. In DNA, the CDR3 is TGTGCCAGCAGTGAAGCCCCGGGACAGGGGTACAATGAGCAGTTCTTC.

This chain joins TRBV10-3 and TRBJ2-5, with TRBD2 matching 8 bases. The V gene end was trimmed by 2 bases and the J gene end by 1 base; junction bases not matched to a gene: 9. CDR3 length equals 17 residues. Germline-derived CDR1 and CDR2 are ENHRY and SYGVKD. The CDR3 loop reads CAISEPEAGAAQETQYF. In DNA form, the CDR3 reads TGTGCCATCAGTGAGCCAGAAGCGGGAGCGGCCCAAGAGACCCAGTACTTC.

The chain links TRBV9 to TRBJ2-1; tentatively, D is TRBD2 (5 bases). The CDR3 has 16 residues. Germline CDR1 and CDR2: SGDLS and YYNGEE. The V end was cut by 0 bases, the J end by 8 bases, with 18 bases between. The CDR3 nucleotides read TGTGCCAGCAGCGTAGAAGCCAGGCGGGCCGGAGATGAGCAGTTCTTC. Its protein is CASSVEARRAGDEQFF.

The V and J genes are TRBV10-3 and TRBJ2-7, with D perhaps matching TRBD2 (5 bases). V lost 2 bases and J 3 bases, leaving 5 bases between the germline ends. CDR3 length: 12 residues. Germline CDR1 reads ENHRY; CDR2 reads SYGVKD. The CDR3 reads CAISETSYEQYF. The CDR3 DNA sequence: TGTGCCATCAGTGAGACTAGCTACGAGCAGTACTTC.

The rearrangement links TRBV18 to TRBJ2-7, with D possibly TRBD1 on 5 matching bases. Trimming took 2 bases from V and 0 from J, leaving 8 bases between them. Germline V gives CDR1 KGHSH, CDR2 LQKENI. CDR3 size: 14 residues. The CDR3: CASSPNRISYEQYF. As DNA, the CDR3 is TGTGCCAGCTCACCAAACAGGATCTCCTACGAGCAGTACTTC. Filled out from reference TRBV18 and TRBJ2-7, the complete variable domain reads NAGVMQNPRHLVRRRGQEARLRCSPMKGHSHVYWYRQLPEEGLKFMVYLQKENIIDESGMPKERFSAEFPKEGPSILRIQQVVRGDSAAYFCASSPNRISYEQYFGPGTRLTVT.

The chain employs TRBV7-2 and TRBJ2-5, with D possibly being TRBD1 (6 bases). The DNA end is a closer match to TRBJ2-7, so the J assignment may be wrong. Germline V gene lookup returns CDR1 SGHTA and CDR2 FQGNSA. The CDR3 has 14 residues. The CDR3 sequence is CASSLDRASYEQYF. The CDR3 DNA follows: TGTGCCAGCAGCTTAGACAGGGCCTCCTACGAGCAGTACTTC.

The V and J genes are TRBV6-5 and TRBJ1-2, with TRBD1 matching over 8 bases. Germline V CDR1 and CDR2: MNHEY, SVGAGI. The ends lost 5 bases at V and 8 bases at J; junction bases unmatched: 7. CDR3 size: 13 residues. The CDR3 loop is CASSPRTGRGYTF. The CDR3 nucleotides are TGTGCCAGCAGTCCACGGACAGGGCGAGGCTACACCTTC.